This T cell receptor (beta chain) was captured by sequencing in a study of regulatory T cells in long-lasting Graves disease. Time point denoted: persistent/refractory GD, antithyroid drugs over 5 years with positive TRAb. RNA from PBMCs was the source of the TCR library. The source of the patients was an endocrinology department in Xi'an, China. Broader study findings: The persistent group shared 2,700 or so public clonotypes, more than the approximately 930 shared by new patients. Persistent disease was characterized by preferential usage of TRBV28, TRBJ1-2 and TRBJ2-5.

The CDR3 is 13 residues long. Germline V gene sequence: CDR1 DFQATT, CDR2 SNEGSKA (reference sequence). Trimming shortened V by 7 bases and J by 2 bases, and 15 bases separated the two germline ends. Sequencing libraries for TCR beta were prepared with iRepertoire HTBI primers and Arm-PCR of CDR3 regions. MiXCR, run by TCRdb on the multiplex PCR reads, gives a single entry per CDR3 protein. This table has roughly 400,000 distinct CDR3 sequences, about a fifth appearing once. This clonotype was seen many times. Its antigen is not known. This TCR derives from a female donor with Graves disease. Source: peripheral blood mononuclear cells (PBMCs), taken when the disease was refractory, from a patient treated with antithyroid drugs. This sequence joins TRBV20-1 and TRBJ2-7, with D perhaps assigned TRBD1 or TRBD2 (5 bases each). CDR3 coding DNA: TGCAGTGGGGAGTCAGGGCTTACCTACGAGCAGTACTTC. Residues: CSGESGLTYEQYF.